Listed here are 29 T cell receptor beta chains from one sample, sequenced in a study of blood T cells in healthy people across ages (dated by TCRdb to the mid-2010s). Library prep was done by 5' RACE. These reads were obtained on an Illumina HiSeq 2500. A second roughly 6 to 12 cycle PCR used a sample-barcoded 5' primer and a J-beta primer mix. TCRdb reprocessed the public reads (quality trimming at Q25 with fastp, clone calling with MiXCR) and kept in-frame beta chains. Each entry merges the rows of one CDR3 protein and shows their most common DNA and genes. This sample has 650,000 to 900,000 distinct CDR3 sequences in its table, and around 68% of those were observed once. The ten largest clones capture around a quarter of the sample. Sequenced material: blood. These receptors were collected from a man in his thirties or forties in good health.

The J gene is TRBJ1-2, the V gene TRBV20-1; no reliable D call. CDR3 length: 12 residues. V lost 2 bases and J 2 bases, leaving 6 bases between the germline ends. Germline lookup yields CDR1 DFQATT and CDR2 SNEGSKA (reference sequence). The CDR3 DNA follows: TGCAGTGCTAGACAGGAGAACTATGGCTACACCTTC. This gives the protein CSARQENYGYTF.

This clonotype has more than one count but fewer than ten. This CDR3 reads CASSQDKRGGRYNEQFF. The CDR3 DNA reads TGTGCCAGCAGCCAAGATAAGCGGGGGGGCCGTTACAATGAGCAGTTCTTC. This sequence joins TRBV3-1 and TRBJ2-1; 10 bases align to TRBD2. The CDR3 is 17 residues long. The V segment lost 0 bases and the J segment 4 bases; nucleotides outside the gene matches: 6. The germline V gene encodes CDR1 LGHDT and CDR2 YNNKEL (reference sequence).

Only a few counts were recorded for this clonotype. The chain is built from TRBV6-1 and TRBJ2-1, with TRBD1 as a possible D gene (6 bases). From germline, CDR1 is MNHNS and CDR2 SASEGT. V lost 4 bases, J lost 9 bases, and 13 bases lay in between. This CDR3 spans 13 amino acids. The CDR3 sequence is CASSVTGLVEQFF. The CDR3, as DNA: TGTGCCAGCAGTGTGACAGGATTGGTTGAGCAGTTCTTC.

This clonotype was seen repeatedly, ten times or more. The rearrangement uses TRBV7-2 and TRBJ2-3, with 8 bases lining up with TRBD2. V trimming: 0 bases; J trimming: 5 bases; junction bases outside the gene matches: 7. CDR1 SGHTA and CDR2 FQGNSA come from the germline V gene. CDR3 length: 16 residues. CDR3 residues: CASSLARRGVGDTQYF. CDR3 in DNA: TGTGCCAGCAGCTTAGCCCGGCGGGGGGTAGGAGATACGCAGTATTTT.

This chain connects TRBV5-6 to TRBJ2-5; 8 bases align to TRBD1. The DNA matches TRBJ2-7 better at its end, which makes the J call doubtful. This CDR3 is built from 14 residues. Germline values: CDR1 SGHDT, CDR2 YYEEEE. DNA for the CDR3: TGTGCCAGCAGCTTGGGGACAGGGTTCCACGAGCAGTACTTC. This encodes CASSLGTGFHEQYF.

V gene TRBV20-1 combines with J gene TRBJ2-3; D may be TRBD2 (7 bases). CDR1 DFQATT and CDR2 SNEGSKA come from the germline V gene (reference sequence). Trimming took 1 base from V and 0 from J, leaving 17 bases between them. CDR3 size: 17 residues. This CDR3 reads CSARGPSGGPSTDTQYF. CDR3 in DNA: TGCAGTGCTAGAGGGCCATCCGGGGGGCCTAGCACAGATACGCAGTATTTT.

In nucleotides, the CDR3 is TGCGCCAGCAGCACGGGACAGTTAGAAGAGACCCAGTACTTC. It specifies CASSTGQLEETQYF. The rearrangement joins TRBV5-1 to TRBJ2-5, with 7 positions matching TRBD1. Losses at the gene ends were 4 bases for V and 3 bases for J; bases not matched to a gene: 6. Germline lookup yields CDR1 SGHRS and CDR2 YFSETQ. The CDR3 is 14 amino acids.

This clonotype was counted a few times. The chain uses TRBV10-3 and TRBJ2-7, with D possibly being TRBD2 (7 bases). CDR3 length: 13 residues. V was cut by 10 bases and J by 1 base, with 14 bases left in between. In germline, CDR1 is ENHRY, CDR2 SYGVKD. The CDR3 DNA is TGTGCCAGCCTAGGGGGGGTTTCCTACGAGCAGTACTTC. This translates into CASLGGVSYEQYF.

CDR3 amino acids: CASSPTEVRSRPQHF. In DNA form, the CDR3 reads TGTGCCAGCAGTCCTACCGAGGTTCGGTCGCGGCCCCAGCATTTT. The gene calls are TRBV6-2 or TRBV6-3 and TRBJ1-5; D remains unclear. The CDR3 has 15 residues. CDR1 MNHEY and CDR2 SVGEGT come from the germline V gene. V lost 5 bases and J 9 bases, leaving 20 bases between the germline ends.

The J gene is TRBJ2-1, the V gene TRBV30; 7 nucleotides line up with TRBD1. The CDR3 runs to 11 residues. CDR1 is GTSNPN and CDR2 is SVGIG in the germline V gene (reference sequence). The J segment lost 10 bases and the V segment lost 5 bases, leaving 5 bases of the junction unmatched. The CDR3 here is CAWGTGVEQFF. The CDR3 nucleotides are TGTGCCTGGGGCACAGGGGTCGAGCAGTTCTTC.

The rearrangement uses TRBV3-1 and TRBJ1-2, with D perhaps TRBD1 (5 bases). Germline V gene sequence: CDR1 LGHDT, CDR2 YNNKEL (reference sequence). V dropped 8 bases and J dropped 2 bases, with 15 bases sitting between them. CDR3 length: 14 residues. CDR3 in amino acids: CASGRWTQNYGYTF. CDR3 sequence (DNA): TGTGCCAGCGGCCGTTGGACACAGAACTATGGCTACACCTTC.

This clonotype was counted only a few times. This chain connects TRBV6-6 to TRBJ2-5, with 10 bases lining up with TRBD1. The V and J ends lost 2 bases and 4 bases, in that order; junction bases with no gene match: 7. Germline CDR1 and CDR2: MNHNY and SVGAGI (reference sequence). The CDR3 consists of 16 residues. Here the CDR3 DNA reads TGTGCCAGCAGTTACCGTAGACAGGGGGCAGGAGAGACCCAGTACTTC. This gives the protein CASSYRRQGAGETQYF.

This clonotype has at least ten counts. The chain recombines TRBV7-9 with TRBJ2-7, with a weak D call TRBD1 (5 bases). Germline CDR1 SEHNR, CDR2 FQNEAQ (reference sequence). V lost 0 bases and J lost 2, with 8 bases in between. This CDR3 is built from 14 residues. The CDR3, as DNA: TGTGCCAGCAGCTTAGCGGGGCAAACCTACGAGCAGTACTTC. Its protein product is CASSLAGQTYEQYF.

The chain recombines TRBV6-5 with TRBJ2-1; the D gene could be TRBD1 or TRBD2 (5 bases each). Germline CDR1 MNHEY, CDR2 SVGAGI. Trimming left V 5 bases short and J 14 bases short, with 16 bases between. This CDR3 contains 12 residues. CDR3 bases: TGTGCCAGCAGTAACCCAGGGACGAGCAAGTTCTTC. Translation: CASSNPGTSKFF.

The rearrangement links TRBV27 to TRBJ2-4, with 7 bases fitting TRBD1. The J call may be wrong; the DNA end is better matched by TRBJ2-7. The CDR3 is 14 residues long. The germline gives CDR1 MNHEY, CDR2 SMNVEV (reference sequence). CDR3 in amino acids: CASSRLDRLYEQYF. CDR3 DNA sequence: TGTGCCAGCAGCCGCCTGGACAGGCTTTACGAGCAGTACTTC.

The genes are TRBV15 and TRBJ1-5, with 7 bases that match TRBD1. The CDR3 spans 18 residues. Germline V CDR1 and CDR2: LNHNV, YYDKDF (reference sequence). With 3 bases clipped from V and 4 bases from J, the junction kept 15 bases outside the gene matches. CDR3 bases: TGTGCCACCAGCAGCCGAAACCCCAAGACAGGGAGAAATCAGCCCCAGCATTTT. It specifies CATSSRNPKTGRNQPQHF.

This clonotype was counted a few times. V usage is TRBV29-1 and J usage is TRBJ2-7; D unclear. V was pared by 3 bases and J by 2 bases, with 11 bases between. CDR3 length: 13 amino acids. Per the germline V gene, CDR1 is SQVTM and CDR2 is ANQGSEA. The CDR3 protein is CSVERLGTYEQYF. The DNA for the CDR3 is TGCAGCGTTGAGCGTCTAGGGACCTACGAGCAGTACTTC.

The V and J genes are TRBV4-3 and TRBJ2-1; 8 positions agree with TRBD2. This CDR3 has 15 amino acids. Germline values: CDR1 LGHNA, CDR2 YSLEER. The junction had 7 bases not matched to a gene; V was cut back by 4 bases and J by 5 bases. This chain's CDR3 is CASSPNRGGHNEQFF. CDR3 bases: TGCGCCAGCAGCCCGAACCGGGGGGGACACAATGAGCAGTTCTTC.

This clonotype was detected only a few times. V gene TRBV29-1 combines with J gene TRBJ2-5; TRBD1 is a possible D gene (6 bases). The J call is doubtful: the DNA matches TRBJ2-7 better. This CDR3 spans 13 amino acids. Germline V gene sequence: CDR1 SQVTM, CDR2 ANQGSEA. The CDR3 nucleotides read TGCAGCGTTGAGGAGGACAGTTCCTACGAGCAGTACTTC. Protein product: CSVEEDSSYEQYF.

CDR3 nucleotides: TGTGCCAGCCGAACCTGGACAGGTGTCTATGGCTACACCTTC. Residues: CASRTWTGVYGYTF. This rearrangement joins TRBV12-3 or TRBV12-4 to TRBJ1-2; 7 nucleotides agree with TRBD1. CDR3 length: 14 residues. The ends lost 8 bases at V and 4 bases at J; junction bases unmatched: 10.

This clonotype has a single count. This chain uses TRBV27 with TRBJ2-7, with D possibly matching TRBD1 (6 bases). The CDR3 loop spans 13 amino acids. Germline-derived CDR1 and CDR2 are MNHEY and SMNVEV (reference sequence). Deletions cut 11 bases from V and 7 bases from J, with 21 bases between. The CDR3 reads CASSILGALEQYF. In DNA form, the CDR3 reads TGTGCCTCCTCGATTCTGGGGGCCCTTGAGCAGTACTTC.

V usage is TRBV4-2 and J usage is TRBJ2-7; D is uncertain. V shed 4 bases and J shed 7 bases, with 20 bases lying between them. Germline V gene sequence: CDR1 LGHNA, CDR2 YNFKEQ. The CDR3 sequence is 15 residues long. The CDR3 sequence is CASSPQALVPNEQYF. The CDR3, as DNA: TGTGCCAGCAGCCCCCAGGCATTAGTCCCTAATGAGCAGTACTTC.

CDR3 protein: CASSPTVDEQYF. The CDR3 DNA reads as TGTGCCAGCAGCCCTACCGTGGATGAGCAGTACTTC. The chain employs TRBV7-9 and TRBJ2-5; D remains unclear. V dropped 5 bases and J dropped 11 bases, with 15 bases sitting between them. CDR1 SEHNR and CDR2 FQNEAQ come from the germline V gene (reference sequence). The CDR3 is 12 residues long.

This chain joins TRBV7-3 and TRBJ1-1, with 9 bases identical to TRBD1. The germline V gene has CDR1 SGHTA and CDR2 FQGTGA. V was clipped by 4 bases and J by 4 bases; unmatched bases: 7. This CDR3 region has 15 residues. The CDR3: CASSSPGTGITEAFF. DNA for the CDR3: TGTGCCAGCAGCTCCCCTGGGACAGGGATCACTGAAGCTTTCTTT.

This clonotype was seen more than once but under ten times. V usage is TRBV6-2 or TRBV6-3 and J usage is TRBJ2-3, with a possible D match to TRBD2 (6 bases). The V and J ends lost 0 bases and 4 bases respectively, with 20 bases between them. Germline CDR1 MNHEY, CDR2 SVGEGT. The CDR3 extends over 18 amino acids. The CDR3 nucleotides are TGTGCCAGCAGTTACTCGATCGATCGCGGGGTGCGCCCAGATACGCAGTATTTT. It is translated as CASSYSIDRGVRPDTQYF.

The gene calls are TRBV20-1 and TRBJ2-2; D is perhaps TRBD2 (5 bases). The CDR3 contains 15 residues. Germline V gives CDR1 DFQATT, CDR2 SNEGSKA (reference sequence). The V and J ends lost 6 bases and 5 bases respectively, with 19 bases between them. The CDR3: CSAEPDKRRTGELFF. In DNA form, the CDR3 reads TGCAGTGCCGAACCCGACAAGAGGAGGACCGGGGAGCTGTTTTTT.

This rearrangement joins TRBV7-2 to TRBJ2-7; D is perhaps TRBD2 (5 bases). The J call could be wrong; TRBJ2-5 is a better fit for the DNA end. CDR3 size: 14 residues. Germline CDR1 reads SGHTA; CDR2 reads FQGNSA. CDR3 loop: CASSLLATGETQYF. The CDR3 DNA reads as TGTGCCAGCAGCTTACTAGCAACTGGGGAGACCCAGTACTTC.

V usage is TRBV20-1 and J usage is TRBJ1-1; D might be TRBD1 (5 bases). Deletions cut 2 bases from V and 3 bases from J, with 13 bases between. Germline CDR1 and CDR2: DFQATT and SNEGSKA (reference sequence). The CDR3 totals 14 residues. The CDR3 region is CSARKAGPYTEAFF. The DNA for the CDR3 is TGCAGTGCTAGAAAAGCGGGGCCCTACACTGAAGCTTTCTTT.

The chain is built from TRBV11-2 and TRBJ2-3; 8 bases fit TRBD2. V was pared by 4 bases and J by 12 bases, with 18 bases of the junction left unmatched. The CDR3 length is 16 residues. Germline CDR1 SGHAT, CDR2 FQNNGV. The CDR3 DNA is TGTGCCAGCAGCTACCACGATAGCGGGGTCGGCCCCGGACAGTATTTT. This codes for CASSYHDSGVGPGQYF.